This T cell receptor (beta chain) was identified during a study of cytomegalovirus exposure and HLA in healthy donors. Findings of the study overall: The study designated fewer than 200 TCR beta chains cytomegalovirus-associated. There were some public TCRs occurring in many donors, but most TCR sequences were rare. A few CMV-associated chains were confirmed in vitro to be specific for CMV antigens.

The V gene's germline CDR1 is LNHNV and CDR2 YYDKDF (reference sequence). This CDR3 has 16 residues. The trim removed 0 bases at V and 4 bases at J, leaving 8 bases unmatched. Comment on this clone: The antigen remains unidentified.

The donors were in the approximately 120-subject validation cohort, distinct from the roughly 700-subject first cohort. Some clones are missing from TCRdb's copy, which holds only in-frame ones; the method was immunoSEQ multiplex PCR. The data contain hundreds of thousands of clones, 83% of them seen just once; the ten biggest clones take up roughly 5.5%. This TCR was sampled from a woman aged 18-29 years in good health and CMV-seronegative. Sequenced sample: PBMCs. The gene calls are TRBV15 and TRBJ1-2; 7 positions match TRBD1. CDR3 residues: CATSRDRTGRTYGYTF. The CDR3 coding sequence is TGTGCCACCAGCAGAGATAGGACAGGCCGAACCTATGGCTACACCTTC.